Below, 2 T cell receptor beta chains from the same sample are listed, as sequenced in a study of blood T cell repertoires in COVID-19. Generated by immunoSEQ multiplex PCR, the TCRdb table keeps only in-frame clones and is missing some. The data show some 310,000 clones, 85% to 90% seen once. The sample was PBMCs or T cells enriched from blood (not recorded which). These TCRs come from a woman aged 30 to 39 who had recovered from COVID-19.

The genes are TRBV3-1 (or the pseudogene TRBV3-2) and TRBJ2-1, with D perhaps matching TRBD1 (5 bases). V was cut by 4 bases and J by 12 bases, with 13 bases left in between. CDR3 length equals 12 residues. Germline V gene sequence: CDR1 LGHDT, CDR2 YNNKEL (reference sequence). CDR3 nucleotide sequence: TGTGCCAGCAGCCGCCAGGGAATGGGGCAGTTCTTC. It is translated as CASSRQGMGQFF.

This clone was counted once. DNA of the CDR3: TGCGCCAGCAGCCCCGCCCGGGCCCCGGGAGGCACAGATACGCAGTATTTT. It yields the protein CASSPARAPGGTDTQYF. The rearrangement links TRBV4-1 to TRBJ2-3; D might be TRBD2 (6 bases). The CDR3 has 17 residues. V lost 4 bases to trimming and J lost 1 base, with 18 bases between them. Germline loops: CDR1 MGHRA, CDR2 YSYEKL.